This T cell receptor beta chain was recovered during a study of PD-1 blockade in classical Hodgkin lymphoma. Overall study context: The patients were dosed with nivolumab 3 mg/kg, infused intravenously every 2 weeks.

General study results and limits: Newly diagnosed and completely responding patients shared comparable baseline diversity. There remain no defined causes for the repertoire differences, which possibly reflect disease activity or prior therapy.

With regard to this clone: Its specificity is unknown.

The method was immunoSEQ multiplex PCR; TCRdb's version includes in-frame clones alone and lacks a portion of them. The sample shows fewer than 15,000 clones, more than 85% of them seen only once. With no exception, relapse followed autologous stem cell transplantation in all patients, and brentuximab vedotin exposure varied. Progressive disease, partial response or complete response was each patient's best response. Looked up from germline, CDR1 is SQVTM and CDR2 is ANQGSEA. CDR3 length: 11 residues. Trimming left V 2 bases short and J 6 bases short, with 7 bases between. Sample: peripheral blood mononuclear cells (PBMCs), taken at baseline. The V and J genes are TRBV29-1 and TRBJ1-1; unclear D gene. This TCR came from a human donor with classical Hodgkin lymphoma. CDR3 protein: CSVEPGSEAFF. The CDR3, as DNA: TGCAGCGTTGAACCGGGGTCTGAAGCTTTCTTT.